The clone carrying this T cell receptor (beta chain) was seen more than once but under ten times. Its antigen is unidentified. TCRdb passed the 5' RACE reads through MiXCR, listing each CDR3 protein once. Among approximately 490,000 distinct CDR3 sequences listed, about 22% were seen once. This sample was included in a study of identical twins. Study results and limitations: Insertions ran lower in abundant cord blood beta clonotypes, though not in memory repertoires.

V dropped 4 bases and J dropped 2 bases, with 12 bases sitting between them. This CDR3 has 15 residues. Germline V CDR1 and CDR2: MNHNS, SASEGT. This sample was shared with a second study, whose subject was yellow fever vaccine responses in identical twins.

The sequenced sample consisted of CD4+ T cells sorted from blood. The genes are TRBV6-1 and TRBJ2-4, with no clear D. The origin of this receptor is a woman aged 18-29 years in good health. CDR3: CASSGRSLTKNIQYF. Written as DNA, the CDR3 is TGTGCCAGCAGTGGACGGTCCTTAACCAAAAACATTCAGTACTTC.